Below, 29 T cell receptor beta chains from the same sample are listed, as sequenced in a study of T cell repertoires in cytomegalovirus infection. TCRdb re-analysed the reads in MiXCR, keeping a single row per CDR3 protein. The data hold 200,000 to 300,000 distinct CDR3 sequences, with approximately 9% observed a single time. Source material: PBMCs. The source is a human donor in good health (CMV status not recorded). Some clones in this sample may be carry-over from other donors' samples.

At least ten counts were recorded for this clonotype. The chain employs TRBV7-8 and TRBJ1-2, with TRBD1 as a possible D gene (6 bases). CDR1 and CDR2 (germline): SGHVS, FQNEAQ. The ends were cut back, 1 base at V and 7 bases at J, with 19 bases in the middle. CDR3 length: 16 amino acids. CDR3 amino acids: CASSLEEAGTTLGYTF. In nucleotides, the CDR3 is TGTGCCAGCAGCTTAGAAGAAGCGGGGACAACTCTTGGCTACACCTTC.

Only a few counts were recorded for this clonotype. V usage is TRBV14 and J usage is TRBJ2-7; 9 bases match TRBD1. The junction had 7 bases not matched to a gene; V was cut back by 0 bases and J by 4 bases. The CDR3 runs 16 residues. Germline loops: CDR1 SGHDN, CDR2 FVKESK. Here the CDR3 reads CASSQELTGGWYEQYF. The CDR3 nucleotides read TGTGCCAGCAGCCAAGAACTAACAGGGGGCTGGTACGAGCAGTACTTC. The full variable domain, rest sourced from reference TRBV14 and TRBJ2-7, is EAGVTQFPSHSVIEKGQTVTLRCDPISGHDNLYWYRRVMGKEIKFLLHFVKESKQDESGMPNNRFLAERTGGTYSTLKVQPAELEDSGVYFCASSQELTGGWYEQYFGPGTRLTVT.

This clonotype was counted at least ten times. The J gene is TRBJ2-3, the V gene TRBV2, with D possibly TRBD1 on 6 matching bases. Germline-derived CDR1 and CDR2 are SNHLY and FYNNEI. V was trimmed by 9 bases and J by 4 bases, leaving 17 bases between them. The CDR3 length is 14 residues. The CDR3 DNA follows: TGTGCCAGAGAAGACAGGATGCAGGCAGATACGCAGTATTTT. Amino acid sequence: CAREDRMQADTQYF.

This clonotype was counted at least ten times. The chain joins TRBV7-2 to TRBJ2-1; tentative D call: TRBD2 (5 bases). CDR1 is SGHTA, CDR2 FQGNSA, per germline. The CDR3 covers 15 residues. V lost 3 bases and J lost 7, with 16 bases in between. The CDR3: CASSFIPAAGNEQFF. CDR3 DNA: TGTGCCAGCAGCTTTATTCCAGCGGCTGGGAATGAGCAGTTCTTC.

The V call is TRBV7-3, the J call TRBJ2-3, with 7 bases lining up with TRBD2. The trim removed 5 bases at V and 2 bases at J, leaving 10 bases unmatched. The CDR3 loop spans 16 amino acids. Germline assignment: CDR1 SGHTA and CDR2 FQGTGA. The CDR3 nucleotides read TGTGCCAGCAGCCGTGGCCAGCGGGGTGACACAGATACGCAGTATTTT. Translation: CASSRGQRGDTDTQYF.

This clonotype was detected many times. The chain recombines TRBV7-9 with TRBJ1-1; 9 nucleotides match TRBD1. With V trimmed by 5 bases and J by 5 bases, 9 bases remained unmatched. The CDR3 sequence is 15 residues long. Per germline, CDR1 SEHNR and CDR2 FQNEAQ (reference sequence). The CDR3 sequence: CASSLGQGGRTEAFF. CDR3 nucleotides: TGTGCCAGCAGCCTGGGACAGGGAGGGAGGACTGAAGCTTTCTTT.

The genes are TRBV7-2 and TRBJ2-1, with TRBD1 matching 7 bases. CDR3 length equals 14 residues. Germline V lookup: CDR1 SGHTA, CDR2 FQGNSA. The trim removed 6 bases at V and 5 bases at J, leaving 7 bases unmatched. The CDR3 DNA reads TGTGCCAGCAGGCTGACCGGGACAGACAATGAGCAGTTCTTC. This codes for CASRLTGTDNEQFF. The complete variable domain, with remaining parts taken from reference TRBV7-2 and TRBJ2-1, reads GAGVSQSPSNKVTEKGKDVELRCDPISGHTALYWYRQSLGQGLEFLIYFQGNSAPDKSGLPSDRFSAERTGGSVSTLTIQRTQQEDSAVYLCASRLTGTDNEQFFGPGTRLTVL.

This chain joins TRBV20-1 and TRBJ2-7, with D perhaps given as TRBD1 or TRBD2 (5 bases each). The V end was cut by 3 bases, the J end by 1 base, with 16 bases between. The CDR3 has 15 amino acids. Germline-derived CDR1 and CDR2 are DFQATT and SNEGSKA (reference sequence). The CDR3: CSARPTDYYSYEQYF. As DNA, the CDR3 is TGCAGTGCTAGGCCGACAGACTACTATTCCTACGAGCAGTACTTC.

This clonotype has a count of ten or more. This chain uses TRBV7-2 with TRBJ2-2; 12 positions match TRBD1. The CDR3 consists of 16 residues. J was trimmed by 3 bases and V by 5 bases; bases with no gene match: 4. Germline lookup yields CDR1 SGHTA and CDR2 FQGNSA. In nucleotides, the CDR3 is TGTGCCAGCAGCCCGGGACAGGGGGCCTACACCGGGGAGCTGTTTTTT. Translated: CASSPGQGAYTGELFF.

This clonotype occurred a few times. This chain links TRBV20-1 with TRBJ2-1; 8 nucleotides agree with TRBD2. J was trimmed by 5 bases and V by 0 bases; bases with no gene match: 9. This CDR3 contains 16 residues. The germline CDR1 and CDR2 sequences are DFQATT and SNEGSKA (reference sequence). CDR3: CSAREALAGRNNEQFF. The CDR3 bases are TGCAGTGCTAGAGAGGCCCTAGCGGGCCGGAACAATGAGCAGTTCTTC.

In its sample, this clonotype was seen a few times. The CDR3 DNA reads as TGTGCCAGCAACAATGACAGGGGCGATGAGCAGTTCTTC. Its protein is CASNNDRGDEQFF. The chain combines TRBV11-3 with TRBJ2-1, with 8 bases that match TRBD1. The CDR3 spans 13 residues. Looked up from germline, CDR1 is SGHNT and CDR2 is YENEEA. The junction had 7 bases not matched to a gene; V was cut back by 7 bases and J by 8 bases.

This clonotype was found many times. The chain couples TRBV7-2 to TRBJ2-7; D unclear. V dropped 0 bases and J dropped 2 bases, with 8 bases sitting between them. Germline CDR1 SGHTA, CDR2 FQGNSA. The CDR3 is 14 residues long. The CDR3 region is CASSLALRTYEQYF. Here the CDR3 DNA reads TGTGCCAGCAGCTTAGCGCTTCGTACCTACGAGCAGTACTTC.

V and J are TRBV2 and TRBJ1-1; 8 nucleotides agree with TRBD1. This CDR3 has 15 amino acids. In germline, CDR1 is SNHLY, CDR2 FYNNEI. The ends lost 10 bases at V and 3 bases at J; junction bases unmatched: 13. The CDR3 DNA follows: TGTGCCACCAGGTTGGGACAGGCGAAGGACACTGAAGCTTTCTTT. Its protein product is CATRLGQAKDTEAFF.

This clonotype occurred many times. The V gene is TRBV19, the J gene TRBJ2-7; TRBD2 might be the D (5 bases). Germline V CDR1 and CDR2: LNHDA, SQIVND (reference sequence). Trimming removed 3 bases from V and 6 bases from J, with 15 bases in between. The CDR3 spans 14 residues. The CDR3 here is CASSIAGIGGEQYF. The CDR3 DNA reads TGTGCCAGTAGTATCGCCGGGATAGGCGGCGAGCAGTACTTC. The whole variable domain, filled in from reference TRBV19 and TRBJ2-7, reads DGGITQSPKYLFRKEGQNVTLSCEQNLNHDAMYWYRQDPGQGLRLIYYSQIVNDFQKGDIAEGYSVSREKKESFPLTVTSAQKNPTAFYLCASSIAGIGGEQYFGPGTRLTVT.

The rearrangement links TRBV14 to TRBJ1-5; 7 nucleotides line up with TRBD1. CDR1 is SGHDN and CDR2 is FVKESK in the germline V gene. With 3 bases clipped from V and 5 bases from J, the junction kept 4 bases outside the gene matches. The CDR3 covers 14 residues. CDR3 bases: TGTGCCAGCAGCCATCCAGGGGGTGATCAGCCCCAGCATTTT. This gives the protein CASSHPGGDQPQHF. Variable domain in full (rest from reference TRBV14 and TRBJ1-5): EAGVTQFPSHSVIEKGQTVTLRCDPISGHDNLYWYRRVMGKEIKFLLHFVKESKQDESGMPNNRFLAERTGGTYSTLKVQPAELEDSGVYFCASSHPGGDQPQHFGDGTRLSIL.

This clonotype has only a few counts. This chain links TRBV12-3 or TRBV12-4 with TRBJ2-3; D is uncertain. The V end lost 4 bases, the J end lost 10 bases, and 15 bases lay between the germline ends. The CDR3 totals 13 residues. CDR3 in amino acids: CASSSVYHDAQYF. Written as DNA, the CDR3 is TGTGCCAGCAGTTCAGTTTATCACGATGCGCAGTATTTT.

J is TRBJ1-3 and V is TRBV19; D is undetermined. The length of the CDR3 is 13 residues. Germline-derived CDR1 and CDR2 are LNHDA and SQIVND (reference sequence). The ends were cut back, 7 bases at V and 0 bases at J, with 7 bases in the middle. CDR3 in amino acids: CASMEYSGNTIYF. The CDR3 DNA follows: TGTGCCAGTATGGAATACTCTGGAAACACCATATATTTT.

In its sample, this clonotype was seen many times. V usage is TRBV7-2 and J usage is TRBJ2-2; 9 bases agree with TRBD1. Looked up from germline, CDR1 is SGHTA and CDR2 is FQGNSA. V trimming: 1 base; J trimming: 6 bases; junction bases outside the gene matches: 3. The CDR3 totals 15 residues. The CDR3: CASSLGGQGPGELFF. CDR3 coding DNA: TGTGCCAGCAGCTTAGGGGGACAGGGCCCCGGGGAGCTGTTTTTT.

This clonotype has ten or more counts. The chain uses TRBV12-3 or TRBV12-4 and TRBJ2-7, with 10 bases fitting TRBD2. J lost 7 bases, V lost 6 bases, and 12 bases had no gene match. There are 15 residues in the CDR3. The CDR3: CASRIGTSDGGEQYF. The CDR3 nucleotides are TGTGCCAGCAGAATTGGGACTAGCGATGGGGGGGAGCAGTACTTC.

The chain links TRBV20-1 to TRBJ1-2; D uncertain. This CDR3 has 14 residues. Germline V gene lookup returns CDR1 DFQATT and CDR2 SNEGSKA (reference sequence). Deletions cut 5 bases from V and 0 bases from J, with 13 bases between. CDR3 protein: CSAHLRMANYGYTF. The DNA of the CDR3 is TGCAGTGCTCACCTCCGAATGGCTAACTATGGCTACACCTTC.

In this sample, this clonotype turned up many times. The chain carries TRBV7-2 and TRBJ1-2; D not resolved. CDR1 and CDR2 (germline): SGHTA, FQGNSA. V was pared by 1 base and J by 14 bases, with 23 bases between. The CDR3 is made up of 15 amino acids. The CDR3 protein is CASSLVASLSVTCTF. The CDR3 nucleotides are TGTGCCAGCAGCTTAGTAGCCAGCCTAAGCGTTACCTGTACCTTC.

This clonotype turned up a few times. V gene TRBV7-9 combines with J gene TRBJ2-1; 13 bases agree with TRBD2. The CDR3 is made up of 18 amino acids. Germline CDR1 is SEHNR and CDR2 is FQNEAQ (reference sequence). With 5 bases clipped from V and 5 bases from J, the junction kept 12 bases outside the gene matches. The CDR3 loop reads CASSAKLAGGRGNNEQFF. CDR3 in DNA: TGTGCCAGCAGCGCAAAACTAGCGGGGGGGCGAGGGAACAATGAGCAGTTCTTC. The whole variable domain, filled in from reference TRBV7-9 and TRBJ2-1, reads DTGVSQNPRHKITKRGQNVTFRCDPISEHNRLYWYRQTLGQGPEFLTYFQNEAQLEKSRLLSDRFSAERPKGSFSTLEIQRTEQGDSAMYLCASSAKLAGGRGNNEQFFGPGTRLTVL.

This sequence joins TRBV2 and TRBJ1-5; 7 nucleotides align to TRBD1. The CDR3 covers 15 residues. The V segment lost 3 bases and the J segment 6 bases; nucleotides outside the gene matches: 8. Germline V lookup: CDR1 SNHLY, CDR2 FYNNEI. The chain's CDR3 is CASSEYRGKIQPQHF. Here the CDR3 DNA reads TGTGCCAGCAGTGAGTACAGGGGAAAAATTCAGCCCCAGCATTTT.

This clonotype was observed many times. The chain carries TRBV9 and TRBJ2-2, with D perhaps matching TRBD1 (6 bases). With 2 bases removed from V and 2 bases from J, the gap between germline ends came to 13 bases. The CDR3 contains 16 residues. Looked up from germline, CDR1 is SGDLS and CDR2 is YYNGEE. CDR3 amino acids: CASSVTTGANTGELFF. Here the CDR3 DNA reads TGTGCCAGCAGCGTGACGACAGGTGCAAACACCGGGGAGCTGTTTTTT.

This clonotype was seen ten or more times. The chain couples TRBV7-8 to TRBJ2-2, with TRBD1 matching over 10 bases. The V and J ends lost 5 bases and 5 bases, in that order; junction bases with no gene match: 5. Germline CDR1 reads SGHVS; CDR2 reads FQNEAQ. The CDR3 has 15 amino acids. CDR3 sequence (DNA): TGTGCCAGCAGCCCCCGGGGACAGGGGACCGGGGAGCTGTTTTTT. Protein sequence: CASSPRGQGTGELFF.

This clonotype was seen at least ten times. The rearrangement links TRBV7-8 to TRBJ1-2; D perhaps matches TRBD1 (5 bases). V was clipped by 4 bases and J by 3 bases, with 6 bases between them. The germline V gene has CDR1 SGHVS and CDR2 FQNEAQ. The CDR3 runs to 12 residues. The CDR3: CASSSGDYGYTF. CDR3 coding DNA: TGTGCCAGCAGCTCGGGGGACTATGGCTACACCTTC.

J is TRBJ2-1 and V is TRBV14, with unresolved D. V was pared by 4 bases and J by 5 bases, with 12 bases between. CDR1 is SGHDN, CDR2 FVKESK, per germline. This CDR3 region has 14 residues. CDR3 residues: CASSPTLGNNEQFF. The CDR3 nucleotides read TGTGCCAGCAGCCCCACCTTGGGGAACAATGAGCAGTTCTTC.

This clonotype was counted many times. The gene calls are TRBV7-6 and TRBJ1-2; 7 positions match TRBD1. Germline CDR1 reads SGHVS; CDR2 reads FNYEAQ. V shed 4 bases, J shed 4 bases, and the junction held 6 bases outside the gene matches. This CDR3 comprises 14 residues. The CDR3 DNA follows: TGTGCCAGCAGCTCGACAGACAGGGCCTATGGCTACACCTTC. It codes for CASSSTDRAYGYTF.

This clonotype was counted at least ten times. V usage is TRBV7-2 and J usage is TRBJ2-1; possible D gene TRBD2, 6 bases. The CDR3 has 14 amino acids. Germline values: CDR1 SGHTA, CDR2 FQGNSA. V lost 4 bases and J 4 bases, leaving 11 bases between the germline ends. The CDR3 sequence is CASSSRGRYNEQFF. As DNA, the CDR3 is TGTGCCAGCAGCTCCCGGGGGAGGTACAATGAGCAGTTCTTC.